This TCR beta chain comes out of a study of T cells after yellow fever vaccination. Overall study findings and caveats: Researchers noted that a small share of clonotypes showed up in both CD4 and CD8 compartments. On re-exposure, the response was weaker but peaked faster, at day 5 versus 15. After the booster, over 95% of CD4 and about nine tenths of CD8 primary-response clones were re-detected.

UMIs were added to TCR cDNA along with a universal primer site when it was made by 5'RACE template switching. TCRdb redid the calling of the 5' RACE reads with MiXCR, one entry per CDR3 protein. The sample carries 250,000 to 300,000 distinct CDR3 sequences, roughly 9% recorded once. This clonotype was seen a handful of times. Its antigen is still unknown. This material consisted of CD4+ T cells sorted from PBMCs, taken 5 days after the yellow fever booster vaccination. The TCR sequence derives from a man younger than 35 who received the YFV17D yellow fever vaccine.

CDR3 sequence: CASSSILTEAFF. For the CDR3, the DNA is TGTGCCAGCAGCTCCATTCTCACTGAAGCTTTCTTT. This chain links TRBV7-9 with TRBJ1-1; D unclear. V dropped 4 bases and J dropped 4 bases, with 7 bases sitting between them. Germline values: CDR1 SEHNR, CDR2 FQNEAQ (reference sequence). The CDR3 has 12 residues.